These 22 T cell receptor beta chains came from one sample sequenced in a study of metastatic and nonmetastatic thyroid tumors. TCRdb re-called the PCR reads via MiXCR. The data hold over 65,000 clones, with around 12% observed a single time. No patient received treatment before thyroid surgery. Sample: tumor tissue. These receptors originate from a female donor with papillary thyroid cancer or a benign thyroid nodule (not recorded which). Some clones in this sample may be carry-over from other donors' samples.

This chain uses TRBV5-1 with TRBJ2-7; tentatively, D is TRBD1 (6 bases). The CDR3 runs 15 residues. V dropped 8 bases and J dropped 6 bases, with 24 bases sitting between them. Germline CDR1 is SGHRS and CDR2 is YFSETQ. This chain's CDR3 is CASQSAGTRSGEQYF. CDR3 nucleotide sequence: TGCGCCAGTCAAAGCGCCGGGACAAGGTCGGGCGAGCAGTACTTC.

This clone has ten or more counts. The V call is TRBV20-1, the J call TRBJ1-2, with unresolved D. CDR3 length: 13 residues. V lost 3 bases and J 6 bases, leaving 14 bases between the germline ends. Germline CDR1 DFQATT, CDR2 SNEGSKA (reference sequence). The DNA for the CDR3 is TGCAGTGCTAGGCCCCGTGGAGGAAATGGCTACACCTTC. Translation: CSARPRGGNGYTF.

Regarding this clone: The germline gene is not matched at one end of the junction; a read error may be the cause. The chain's CDR3 is CASSDGLISTGTQYF. DNA of the CDR3: TGTGCCAGCAGTGACGGCCTTATTTCCACAGGTACGCAGTACTTT. This chain connects TRBV6-1 to TRBJ2-3, with D possibly matching TRBD1 (5 bases). Germline values: CDR1 MNHNS, CDR2 SASEGT. The CDR3 has 15 amino acids.

This clone showed up just a few times. A read error may be the cause here, since a much bigger clone is one base away. The chain couples TRBV7-8 to TRBJ2-1, with D perhaps matching TRBD1 or TRBD2 (5 bases each). CDR1 and CDR2 (germline): SGHVS, FQNEAQ. The CDR3 has 15 residues. The V end lost 8 bases, the J end lost 3 bases, and 17 bases lay between the germline ends. The CDR3 sequence is CASRGEPSLYNEQFF. The CDR3 DNA reads TGTGCCAGCCGAGGGGAGCCGAGTCTCTACAATGAGCAGTTCTTC.

This clone has at least ten counts. The chain combines TRBV27 with TRBJ2-3; 15 nucleotides line up with TRBD2. Germline V gene lookup returns CDR1 MNHEY and CDR2 SMNVEV (reference sequence). This CDR3 is built from 15 residues. Trimming took 6 bases from V and 5 from J; bases not matched to a gene: 3. CDR3 in DNA: TGTGCCAGCAGGGGACTAGCGGGAGGTGGAGATACGCAGTATTTT. Encoded protein: CASRGLAGGGDTQYF.

This clone was seen at least ten times. This chain joins TRBV4-1 and TRBJ1-3, with D maybe TRBD1 (6 bases). V dropped 3 bases and J dropped 2 bases, with 11 bases sitting between them. This CDR3 has 15 residues. Germline CDR1 is MGHRA and CDR2 is YSYEKL. The CDR3 DNA reads as TGCGCCAGCAGCCAGGAGGACAGAGCTGGAAACACCATATATTTT. It is translated as CASSQEDRAGNTIYF.

In this sample, this clone turned up many times. The rearrangement joins TRBV12-5 to TRBJ2-5, with D perhaps matching TRBD2 (6 bases). The germline gives CDR1 LGHNT, CDR2 FRNRAP. V lost 5 bases, J lost 5 bases, and 12 bases lay in between. The CDR3 length is 13 residues. The CDR3 spells CASGPRGSETQYF. In nucleotides, the CDR3 is TGTGCTAGTGGTCCCCGGGGGTCCGAGACCCAGTACTTC.

About this clone: This may be a read error, as it is one base from a much larger clone. The rearrangement joins TRBV6-5 to TRBJ2-1, with TRBD2 matching 9 bases. CDR1 MNHEY and CDR2 SVGAGI come from the germline V gene. The ends lost 0 bases at V and 5 bases at J; junction bases unmatched: 11. The CDR3 totals 18 residues. Written as DNA, the CDR3 is TGTGCCAGCAGTTACTCGACTAGCGGTGCAAAGTTAAACAATGAGCAGTTCTTC. As protein: CASSYSTSGAKLNNEQFF.

This clone was seen many times. The gene calls are TRBV6-5 and TRBJ2-1; 13 nucleotides line up with TRBD2. Trimming at V came to 2 bases and at J to 5 bases, leaving 6 bases not matched to a gene. There are 17 residues in the CDR3. The germline V gene has CDR1 MNHEY and CDR2 SVGAGI. CDR3 in DNA: TGTGCCAGCAGTTACGCCGGACTAGCGGGAGTCCACAATGAGCAGTTCTTC. Its translation is CASSYAGLAGVHNEQFF.

With regard to this clone: A much larger clone differs by one base, so this may be a read error. The CDR3 sequence: CASSFVGGAIRGEQYF. CDR3 DNA: TGTGCCAGCAGCTTTGTAGGAGGAGCAATTAGAGGCGAGCAGTACTTC. V gene TRBV5-4 combines with J gene TRBJ2-7, with D possibly TRBD2 on 5 matching bases. CDR3 length: 16 residues. Trimming shortened V by 2 bases and J by 6 bases, and 21 bases separated the two germline ends. Per the germline V gene, CDR1 is SGHNT and CDR2 is YYREEE (reference sequence).

This clone was counted at least ten times. This chain links TRBV6-1 with TRBJ2-5, with D possibly called TRBD1 or TRBD2 (6 bases each). CDR1 is MNHNS, CDR2 SASEGT, per germline. The CDR3 totals 15 residues. The V and J ends lost 6 bases and 5 bases respectively, with 19 bases between them. CDR3: CASSSQGRDLETQYF. The CDR3, as DNA: TGTGCCAGCAGCTCCCAGGGGCGGGATTTGGAGACCCAGTACTTC.

This clone was detected ten times or more. This chain links TRBV30 with TRBJ1-6; D possibly corresponds to TRBD1 (5 bases). Deletions cut 0 bases from V and 10 bases from J, with 10 bases between. The CDR3 contains 13 residues. Germline V gene sequence: CDR1 GTSNPN, CDR2 SVGIG (reference sequence). CDR3 nucleotide sequence: TGTGCCTGGAGTGTGGGAGGGACCTCACCCCTCCACTTT. It codes for CAWSVGGTSPLHF.

This clone showed up just a few times. A read error may explain this, as a much larger clone is one base away. The chain has TRBV15 and TRBJ2-7, with D hard to call. The CDR3 covers 13 residues. Germline CDR1 is LNHNV and CDR2 is YYDKDF (reference sequence). This CDR3 reads CATRRGKSYEQYF. DNA of the CDR3: TGTGCCACCAGAAGAGGCAAGTCCTACGAGCAGTACTTC. The full variable domain, rest sourced from reference TRBV15 and TRBJ2-7, is DAMVIQNPRYQVTQFGKPVTLSCSQTLNHNVMYWYQQKSSQAPKLLFHYYDKDFNNEADTPDNFQSRRPNTSFCFLDIRSPGLGDTAMYLCATRRGKSYEQYFGPGTRLTVT.

This clone has ten or more counts. The J gene is TRBJ1-2, the V gene TRBV18, with 7 positions matching TRBD1. Germline V gene lookup returns CDR1 KGHSH and CDR2 LQKENI. V shed 3 bases and J 5 bases; nucleotides not matched to a gene: 9. The CDR3 totals 15 residues. CDR3 residues: CASSPQPQGVYGYTF. CDR3 nucleotides: TGTGCCAGCTCACCTCAACCTCAGGGGGTATATGGCTACACCTTC.

There are many counts of this clone. CDR3 loop: CASSLGGEAFF. CDR3 DNA sequence: TGCGCCAGCAGCTTGGGGGGTGAAGCTTTCTTT. The chain recombines TRBV5-1 with TRBJ1-1; D remains unclear. There are 11 residues in the CDR3. The germline V gene encodes CDR1 SGHRS and CDR2 YFSETQ. V was clipped by 0 bases and J by 7 bases, with 4 bases between them.

This clone has ten or more counts. V and J are TRBV7-3 and TRBJ2-7; tentatively, D is TRBD1 or TRBD2 (5 bases each). This CDR3 contains 14 residues. Germline CDR1 reads SGHTA; CDR2 reads FQGTGA. V was shortened by 6 bases and J by 2 bases, with 14 bases between the two germline ends. CDR3 residues: CASRSSGGAYEQYF. CDR3 in DNA: TGTGCCAGCAGGAGTTCTGGGGGAGCCTACGAGCAGTACTTC.

In this sample, this clone turned up many times. The chain recombines TRBV14 with TRBJ1-6; D gene ambiguous. The CDR3 is made up of 11 amino acids. Trimming took 1 base from V and 12 from J, leaving 4 bases between them. Germline values: CDR1 SGHDN, CDR2 FVKESK. The DNA of the CDR3 is TGTGCCAGCAGCCAAGGGGGACCCCTCCACTTT. This codes for CASSQGGPLHF.

In its sample, this clone was seen many times. The chain links TRBV28 to TRBJ2-1, with TRBD2 matching over 8 bases. The length of the CDR3 is 16 residues. Per the germline V gene, CDR1 is MDHEN and CDR2 is SYDVKM. J lost 7 bases, V lost 5 bases, and 13 bases had no gene match. The CDR3 reads CASSPRGVAGMNEQFF. The CDR3 bases are TGTGCCAGCAGTCCCCGGGGGGTAGCGGGAATGAATGAGCAGTTCTTC.

In this sample, this clone turned up many times. The V call is TRBV5-6, the J call TRBJ1-1, with 8 nucleotides matching TRBD1. The trim removed 0 bases at V and 0 bases at J, leaving 7 bases unmatched. The CDR3 contains 17 residues. Germline assignment: CDR1 SGHDT and CDR2 YYEEEE. The CDR3 reads CASSLVRDRSMNTEAFF. The CDR3 DNA reads TGTGCCAGCAGCTTGGTAAGGGACAGGTCCATGAACACTGAAGCTTTCTTT.

Only a few counts were recorded for this clone. A much larger clone is a single base away; this may be a read error. The V gene is TRBV19, the J gene TRBJ1-4; no firm D call. This CDR3 is built from 15 residues. V dropped 5 bases and J dropped 5 bases, with 15 bases sitting between them. CDR1 LNHDA and CDR2 SQIVND come from the germline V gene (reference sequence). CDR3 residues: CASSDPGIPNEKLFF. The DNA for the CDR3 is TGTGCCAGTAGTGACCCGGGGATCCCGAATGAAAAACTGTTTTTT.

In this sample, this clone turned up many times. At the DNA level, this CDR3 is encoded by other sequences in the same sample as well. This rearrangement joins TRBV5-4 to TRBJ2-7; D remains unclear. With 0 bases removed from V and 6 bases from J, the gap between germline ends came to 7 bases. The CDR3 sequence is 12 residues long. Germline V gene lookup returns CDR1 SGHNT and CDR2 YYREEE (reference sequence). The CDR3: CASSLAVGEQYF. The DNA for the CDR3 is TGTGCCAGCAGCTTGGCTGTGGGCGAGCAGTACTTC.

This clone occurred many times. The chain carries TRBV12-3 or TRBV12-4 and TRBJ2-3, with 7 bases aligning to TRBD2. The CDR3 is made up of 16 amino acids. Unmatched junction bases numbered 3, after V lost 0 bases and J lost 0 bases. The CDR3 loop is CASSLAGGSSTDTQYF. As DNA, the CDR3 is TGTGCCAGCAGTTTAGCCGGCGGGAGCAGCACAGATACGCAGTATTTT.